These T cell receptor beta chains were read from a single sample in a study of T cell responses to AZD1222 COVID-19 vaccine. Sequenced by immunoSEQ multiplex PCR; TCRdb stores in-frame clones only, minus some. The table shows about 140,000 clones, with about nine tenths occurring only once. The starting material was peripheral blood, obtained on day 0 of AZD1222 vaccination. The source is an adult in good health. The CDR3 runs from the conserved cysteine through the conserved F or W. Each record gives: J gene, D gene, V gene, clone size, CDR3 protein, CDR3 DNA. A D gene is named only where the DNA matches it firmly. Clone size, where shown, is once, few, many, or a class for clones that have expanded.

TRBJ2-3 | TRBD2 | TRBV5-5 | . | CASSTSGTRDTDTQYF | TGTGCCAGCAGCACATCCGGGACTAGGGACACAGATACGCAGTATTTT
TRBJ1-5 | . | TRBV3-1/TRBV3-2 | . | CASSQDAGYQPQHF | TGTGCCAGCAGCCAAGACGCGGGTTATCAGCCCCAGCATTTT
TRBJ1-5 | . | TRBV7-8 | . | CASSPRDTSNQPQHF | TGTGCCAGCAGCCCCCGGGACACGAGCAATCAGCCCCAGCATTTT
TRBJ1-4 | TRBD1 | TRBV5-1 | . | CASSAQPGTANEKLFF | TGCGCCAGCAGCGCACAACCCGGGACAGCAAATGAAAAACTGTTTTTT
TRBJ2-5 | . | TRBV20-1 | . | CSASMIQETQYF | TGCAGTGCTAGTATGATTCAGGAGACCCAGTACTTC
TRBJ1-3 | . | TRBV15 | . | CATSTASGNTIYF | TGTGCCACCTCAACAGCTTCTGGAAACACCATATATTTT
TRBJ1-6 | TRBD1 | TRBV4-1 | once | CASSQTGGSSYNSPLHF | TGCGCCAGCAGCCAAACAGGGGGAAGCTCCTATAATTCACCCCTCCACTTT
TRBJ1-6 | . | TRBV5-1 | . | CASSLLRGTDHSPLHF | TGCGCCAGCAGCTTGTTACGCGGGACTGACCATTCACCCCTCCACTTT
TRBJ2-5 | . | TRBV2 | . | CASSPDLKETQYF | TGTGCCAGCAGCCCCGATCTGAAAGAGACCCAGTACTTC
TRBJ2-3 | . | TRBV18 | . | CASSPPSGITDTQYF | TGTGCCAGCTCACCTCCTTCAGGGATTACAGATACGCAGTATTTT
TRBJ2-7 | TRBD1 | TRBV2 | . | CASSESPGTGGGQYF | TGTGCCAGCAGTGAATCGCCCGGGACAGGGGGAGGGCAGTACTTC
TRBJ1-5 | . | TRBV6-1 | . | CASSYRGVVSQHF | TGTGCCAGCAGTTATAGGGGGGTGGTGTCCCAGCATTTT
TRBJ1-3 | TRBD1 | TRBV5-5 | . | CASSLQGSGNTIYF | TGTGCCAGCAGCCTACAGGGGTCTGGAAACACCATATATTTT
TRBJ1-6 | . | TRBV5-6 | . | CASSLLSSPLHF | TGTGCCAGCAGCTTGTTAAGTTCACCCCTCCACTTT
TRBJ2-1 | . | TRBV29-1 | . | CSTRNLYNEQFF | TGCAGCACGAGGAATCTCTACAATGAGCAGTTCTTC
TRBJ2-2 | . | TRBV5-4 | . | CASSQGGGTNTGELFF | TGTGCCAGCAGCCAAGGAGGCGGAACCAACACCGGGGAGCTGTTTTTT
TRBJ2-7 | . | TRBV6-1 | . | CASRESLYEQYF | TGTGCCAGCAGGGAGTCCCTATACGAGCAGTACTTC
TRBJ1-2 | TRBD1 | TRBV5-1 | . | CASSSWTGNGYTF | TGCGCCAGCAGCTCATGGACAGGGAATGGCTACACCTTC